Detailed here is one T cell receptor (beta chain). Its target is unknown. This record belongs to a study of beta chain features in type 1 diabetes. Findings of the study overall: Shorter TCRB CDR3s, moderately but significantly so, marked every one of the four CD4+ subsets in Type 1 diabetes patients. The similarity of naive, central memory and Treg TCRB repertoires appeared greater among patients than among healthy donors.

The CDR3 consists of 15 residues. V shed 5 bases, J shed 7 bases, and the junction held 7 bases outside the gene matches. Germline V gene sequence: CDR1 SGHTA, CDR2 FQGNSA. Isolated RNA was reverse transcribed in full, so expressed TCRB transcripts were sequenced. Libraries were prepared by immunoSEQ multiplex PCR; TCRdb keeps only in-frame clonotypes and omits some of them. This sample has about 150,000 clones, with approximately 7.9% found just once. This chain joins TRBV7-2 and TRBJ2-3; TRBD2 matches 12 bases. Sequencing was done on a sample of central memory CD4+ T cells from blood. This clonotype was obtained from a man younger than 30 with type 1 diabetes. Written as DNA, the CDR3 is TGTGCCAGCAGCCCACGGACTAGCGGGGTCAATACGCAGTATTTT. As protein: CASSPRTSGVNTQYF. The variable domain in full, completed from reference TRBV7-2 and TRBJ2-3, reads GAGVSQSPSNKVTEKGKDVELRCDPISGHTALYWYRQSLGQGLEFLIYFQGNSAPDKSGLPSDRFSAERTGGSVSTLTIQRTQQEDSAVYLCASSPRTSGVNTQYFGPGTRLTVL.